One T cell receptor (beta chain) is described in this entry. The sample belongs to a study of blood T cell repertoires in COVID-19. TCRdb keeps only in-frame clones here, not all; method: immunoSEQ multiplex PCR. This repertoire shows approximately 50,000 clones, around 85% found once; its top ten account for about 6%. The sample was peripheral blood. The sequence was obtained from a man in his sixties with acute or convalescent COVID-19.

In nucleotides, the CDR3 is TGCGCCAGCAGCTTGGCCTCAGGGGGCGCGGTTTACGAGCAGTACTTC. Encoded protein: CASSLASGGAVYEQYF. The chain combines TRBV5-1 with TRBJ2-7; 8 bases are shared with TRBD1. The CDR3 loop spans 16 amino acids. The trim removed 0 bases at V and 4 bases at J, leaving 9 bases unmatched. CDR1 and CDR2 from the germline V gene are SGHRS and YFSETQ.